This paragraph reports one TCR beta chain. The antigen remains undetermined. The data derive from a study of PD-1 blockade in classical Hodgkin lymphoma. Broader study findings: The CD4+ diversity rise by C4D1 was clearest in complete responders.

Relapse after autologous stem cell transplantation occurred in every patient, and brentuximab vedotin exposure varied. Germline loops: CDR1 SQVTM, CDR2 ANQGSEA. V was shortened by 3 bases and J by 5 bases, with 11 bases between the two germline ends. The CDR3 length is 12 residues. Only in-frame clones appear in the TCRdb table, and some are missing; sequencing was by immunoSEQ multiplex PCR. The sample lists some 100,000 clones; 92% were seen once. V gene TRBV29-1 combines with J gene TRBJ2-7; D tentatively fits TRBD1 or TRBD2 (5 bases each). The starting material was peripheral blood mononuclear cells (PBMCs), obtained at baseline. This receptor was obtained from a human donor with classical Hodgkin lymphoma. CDR3 amino acids: CSVEQGANEQYF. Here the CDR3 DNA reads TGCAGCGTTGAGCAGGGAGCGAACGAGCAGTACTTC.